One and the same sample provided the 22 T cell receptor beta chains below, sequenced in a study of cytomegalovirus exposure and HLA in healthy donors. Method: immunoSEQ multiplex PCR; TCRdb's copy keeps in-frame clones and lacks some. The sample includes some 350,000 clones, 87% of them seen just once. Sequences were obtained from PBMCs. The receptor source for this set is a woman aged 25 to 39 in good health and CMV-seropositive.

The chain employs TRBV18 and TRBJ2-3; 9 nucleotides align to TRBD1. CDR3 length: 14 amino acids. The junction had 2 bases not matched to a gene; V was cut back by 5 bases and J by 2 bases. The germline V gene encodes CDR1 KGHSH and CDR2 LQKENI. The CDR3 bases are TGTGCCAGCTCAGGACAGGGGAACACAGATACGCAGTATTTT. The encoded protein is CASSGQGNTDTQYF.

A few counts support this clone. The chain uses TRBV7-6 and TRBJ1-4; D unresolved. Trimming shortened V by 7 bases and J by 5 bases, and 17 bases separated the two germline ends. CDR1 SGHVS and CDR2 FNYEAQ come from the germline V gene. CDR3 length: 15 residues. This chain's CDR3 is CASTPYSVSNEKLFF. In DNA, the CDR3 is TGTGCCAGCACCCCTTATTCCGTCTCGAATGAAAAACTGTTTTTT.

This clone was picked up one time. The identical CDR3 is also encoded by other nucleotide sequences in the sample. The chain is built from TRBV27 and TRBJ2-7; no clear D. Trimming cost V 5 bases and J 2 bases, with 4 bases left between them. The CDR3 totals 11 residues. Germline CDR1 MNHEY, CDR2 SMNVEV (reference sequence). CDR3 DNA sequence: TGTGCCAGCAGTACCACCTACGAGCAGTACTTC. It codes for CASSTTYEQYF.

Comment on this clone: The same CDR3 can be traced to other DNA sequences in this sample. The genes are TRBV27 and TRBJ2-7, with D possibly being TRBD2 (6 bases). Trimming left V 2 bases short and J 0 bases short, with 8 bases between. Germline CDR1 and CDR2: MNHEY and SMNVEV (reference sequence). The CDR3 extends over 14 amino acids. The CDR3 sequence: CASSLTGSSYEQYF. Written as DNA, the CDR3 is TGTGCCAGCAGTTTAACCGGGAGCTCCTACGAGCAGTACTTC.

The rearrangement uses TRBV28 and TRBJ1-2; possibly TRBD1 for D (6 bases). Germline lookup yields CDR1 MDHEN and CDR2 SYDVKM. This CDR3 has 13 residues. Between the trimmed V and J ends, which lost 6 bases and 8 bases, there was a span of 16 bases. DNA for the CDR3: TGTGCCAGCAGAAGCGGACAGCTCGAAGGCTACACCTTC. Its protein is CASRSGQLEGYTF.

This chain joins TRBV7-2 and TRBJ2-7; D is uncertain. The CDR3 spans 13 residues. Germline CDR1 reads SGHTA; CDR2 reads FQGNSA. V was clipped by 4 bases and J by 4 bases, with 11 bases between them. CDR3 amino acids: CASSSILQYEQYF. CDR3 in DNA: TGTGCCAGCAGCTCCATCCTCCAATACGAGCAGTACTTC.

This clone has a single count. The chain is built from TRBV15 and TRBJ1-2; the D is unclear. V lost 1 base and J lost 3, with 12 bases in between. CDR1 is LNHNV, CDR2 YYDKDF, per germline (reference sequence). This CDR3 is built from 15 residues. CDR3 protein: CATSRGGSRDYGYTF. The CDR3 DNA reads TGTGCCACCAGCAGAGGAGGGTCCCGTGACTATGGCTACACCTTC. The whole variable domain, remainder taken from reference TRBV15 and TRBJ1-2, is DAMVIQNPRYQVTQFGKPVTLSCSQTLNHNVMYWYQQKSSQAPKLLFHYYDKDFNNEADTPDNFQSRRPNTSFCFLDIRSPGLGDTAMYLCATSRGGSRDYGYTFGSGTRLTVV.

V gene TRBV11-2 combines with J gene TRBJ1-6; D ambiguous. The length of the CDR3 is 13 residues. The V end lost 1 base, the J end lost 9 bases, and 7 bases lay between the germline ends. Germline loops: CDR1 SGHAT, CDR2 FQNNGV. The CDR3 DNA sequence: TGTGCCAGCAGCTTAGGCTTCCGTTCACCCCTCCACTTT. Its translation is CASSLGFRSPLHF.

The genes are TRBV6-1 and TRBJ2-1; TRBD1 is a possible D gene (6 bases). Germline-derived CDR1 and CDR2 are MNHNS and SASEGT. Deletions cut 5 bases from V and 5 bases from J, with 7 bases between. The CDR3 contains 12 residues. CDR3 nucleotide sequence: TGTGCCAGCAGTCACAGGGACAATGAGCAGTTCTTC. Its translation: CASSHRDNEQFF.

The chain uses TRBV18 and TRBJ1-4; the match to TRBD1 covers 7 bases. Germline CDR1 is KGHSH and CDR2 is LQKENI. The ends lost 4 bases at V and 4 bases at J; junction bases unmatched: 0. The CDR3 covers 13 residues. CDR3 amino acids: CASSRDSNEKLFF. The DNA of the CDR3 is TGTGCCAGCTCACGGGACAGTAATGAAAAACTGTTTTTT.

V and J are TRBV4-3 and TRBJ1-4; D remains unclear. Trimming pared 0 bases from V and 5 bases from J, leaving 10 bases between. Germline lookup yields CDR1 LGHNA and CDR2 YSLEER. This CDR3 has 15 residues. Here the CDR3 DNA reads TGCGCCAGCAGCCAAGACCTTTCTTCAAATGAAAAACTGTTTTTT. It codes for CASSQDLSSNEKLFF.

The chain is built from TRBV30 and TRBJ2-1; tentative D call: TRBD1 (6 bases). Trimming cost V 0 bases and J 0 bases, with 12 bases left between them. Per germline, CDR1 GTSNPN and CDR2 SVGIG (reference sequence). The CDR3 length is 16 residues. CDR3 sequence: CAWSVPRTVSYNEQFF. As DNA, the CDR3 is TGTGCCTGGAGTGTCCCCCGGACAGTCTCCTACAATGAGCAGTTCTTC.

This chain connects TRBV4-3 to TRBJ2-1; D remains unclear. V was pared by 3 bases and J by 7 bases, with 7 bases between. This CDR3 region has 12 residues. In germline, CDR1 is LGHNA, CDR2 YSLEER. This CDR3 is CASSHRTNEQFF. The CDR3 DNA reads as TGCGCCAGCAGCCACCGAACGAATGAGCAGTTCTTC.

The chain combines TRBV18 with TRBJ2-1; D remains ambiguous. The CDR3 contains 12 residues. Deletions cut 6 bases from V and 6 bases from J, with 9 bases between. The germline V gene has CDR1 KGHSH and CDR2 LQKENI. The CDR3 loop is CASSPLGNEQFF. The CDR3 DNA reads as TGTGCCAGCTCCCCCCTGGGCAATGAGCAGTTCTTC.

The chain recombines TRBV6-5 with TRBJ2-7; weak D call: TRBD1 (6 bases). Trimming cost V 5 bases and J 3 bases, with 11 bases left between them. The CDR3 runs to 13 residues. CDR1 is MNHEY, CDR2 SVGAGI, per germline. For the CDR3, the DNA is TGTGCCAGCAGTGCTCCGGGACACTACGAGCAGTACTTC. Residues: CASSAPGHYEQYF.

The V gene is TRBV7-2, the J gene TRBJ2-7; 8 bases are a match to TRBD2. Germline lookup yields CDR1 SGHTA and CDR2 FQGNSA. The V segment lost 6 bases and the J segment 4 bases; nucleotides outside the gene matches: 8. The CDR3 totals 14 residues. In nucleotides, the CDR3 is TGTGCCAGCAGTGAGGTAGCGGGGAAGTACGAGCAGTACTTC. As protein: CASSEVAGKYEQYF.

The J gene is TRBJ2-7, the V gene TRBV11-3; perhaps TRBD1 as D (6 bases). Germline lookup yields CDR1 SGHNT and CDR2 YENEEA. The length of the CDR3 is 15 residues. V lost 5 bases and J 3 bases, leaving 17 bases between the germline ends. As DNA, the CDR3 is TGTGCCAGCAGCCCCCAGGACAGTGCGTTCTACGAGCAGTACTTC. Residues: CASSPQDSAFYEQYF. The complete variable domain, with remaining parts taken from reference TRBV11-3 and TRBJ2-7, reads EAGVVQSPRYKIIEKKQPVAFWCNPISGHNTLYWYLQNLGQGPELLIRYENEEAVDDSQLPKDRFSAERLKGVDSTLKIQPAELGDSAVYLCASSPQDSAFYEQYFGPGTRLTVT.

The chain has TRBV19 and TRBJ1-2; D not certain. Germline CDR1 LNHDA, CDR2 SQIVND (reference sequence). CDR3 length: 13 residues. V lost 5 bases, J lost 3 bases, and 10 bases lay in between. The CDR3 spells CASSFHPDYGYTF. As DNA, the CDR3 is TGTGCCAGTAGTTTTCACCCGGACTATGGCTACACCTTC.

This chain joins TRBV5-1 and TRBJ1-1; 7 positions agree with TRBD1. Germline V gives CDR1 SGHRS, CDR2 YFSETQ. The CDR3 covers 15 residues. Trimming at V came to 4 bases and at J to 1 base, leaving 7 bases not matched to a gene. The CDR3 nucleotides read TGCGCCAGCAGCGGTCGGACAGGACCGAACACTGAAGCTTTCTTT. Translated, it gives CASSGRTGPNTEAFF. Full variable domain (remainder filled in from reference TRBV5-1 and TRBJ1-1): KAGVTQTPRYLIKTRGQQVTLSCSPISGHRSVSWYQQTPGQGLQFLFEYFSETQRNKGNFPGRFSGRQFSNSRSEMNVSTLELGDSALYLCASSGRTGPNTEAFFGQGTRLTVV.

This chain's CDR3 is CASSLGGVETQYF. The CDR3 DNA sequence: TGTGCCAGCAGCTTAGGGGGCGTAGAGACCCAGTACTTC. The genes are TRBV7-9 and TRBJ2-5; a weak D match, TRBD1 (5 bases). Per germline, CDR1 SEHNR and CDR2 FQNEAQ (reference sequence). The CDR3 has 13 amino acids. With 1 base removed from V and 4 bases from J, the gap between germline ends came to 7 bases.

The chain links TRBV6-1 to TRBJ2-1; D gene ambiguous. Trimming pared 3 bases from V and 7 bases from J, leaving 10 bases between. Germline V gives CDR1 MNHNS, CDR2 SASEGT. CDR3 length: 13 amino acids. CDR3: CASSDSRGNEQFF. CDR3 coding DNA: TGTGCCAGCAGTGACTCCCGTGGAAATGAGCAGTTCTTC.

V usage is TRBV29-1 and J usage is TRBJ2-7, with TRBD2 identical over 13 bases. Germline-derived CDR1 and CDR2 are SQVTM and ANQGSEA. The CDR3 has 14 amino acids. V trimming: 7 bases; J trimming: 6 bases; junction bases outside the gene matches: 9. The CDR3 region has the DNA TGCAGCGCCACTAGCGGGAGGGCCTCAGGCGAGCAGTACTTC. It codes for CSATSGRASGEQYF.